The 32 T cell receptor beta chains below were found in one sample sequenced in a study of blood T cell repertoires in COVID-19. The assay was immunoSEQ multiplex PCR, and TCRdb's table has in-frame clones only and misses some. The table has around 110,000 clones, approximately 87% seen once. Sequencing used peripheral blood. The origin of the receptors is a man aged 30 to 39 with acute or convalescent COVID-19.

The CDR3 bases are TGTGCCTGGAGTGTTCTAGCGGGTTACAATGAGCAGTTCTTC. Translation gives CAWSVLAGYNEQFF. The chain has TRBV30 and TRBJ2-1, with TRBD2 matching 8 bases. Trimming cost V 0 bases and J 4 bases; bases outside gene matches: 2. Germline assignment: CDR1 GTSNPN and CDR2 SVGIG (reference sequence). This CDR3 contains 14 residues.

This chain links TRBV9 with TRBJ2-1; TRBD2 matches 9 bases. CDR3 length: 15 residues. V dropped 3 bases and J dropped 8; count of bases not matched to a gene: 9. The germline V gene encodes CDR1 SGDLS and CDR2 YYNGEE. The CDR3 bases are TGTGCCAGCAGCGCCAGCGGGGGGCTGGGCGATGAGCAGTTCTTC. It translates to CASSASGGLGDEQFF.

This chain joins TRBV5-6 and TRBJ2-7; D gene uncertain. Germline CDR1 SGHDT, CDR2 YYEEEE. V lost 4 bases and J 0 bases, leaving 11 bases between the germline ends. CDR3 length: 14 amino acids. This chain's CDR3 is CASSAIDNSYEQYF. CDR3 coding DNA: TGTGCCAGCAGCGCTATCGACAACTCCTACGAGCAGTACTTC.

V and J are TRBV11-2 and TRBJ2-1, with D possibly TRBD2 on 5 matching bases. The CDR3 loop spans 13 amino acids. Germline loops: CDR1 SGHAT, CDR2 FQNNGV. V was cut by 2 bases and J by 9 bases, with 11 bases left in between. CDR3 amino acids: CASSLISVGEQFF. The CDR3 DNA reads TGTGCCAGCAGCTTAATTAGCGTTGGTGAGCAGTTCTTC.

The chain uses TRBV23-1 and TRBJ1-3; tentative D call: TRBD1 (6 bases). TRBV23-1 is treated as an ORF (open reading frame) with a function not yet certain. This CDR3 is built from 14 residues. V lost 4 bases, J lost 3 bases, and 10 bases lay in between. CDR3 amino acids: CASSRNRDGNTIYF. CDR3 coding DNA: TGCGCCAGCAGTCGCAACAGGGATGGAAACACCATATATTTT.

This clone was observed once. The CDR3 protein is CASSGGASSTDTQYF. CDR3 bases: TGTGCCAGCTCCGGGGGGGCGTCTAGCACAGATACGCAGTATTTT. This chain uses TRBV18 with TRBJ2-3; 8 bases align to TRBD2. The V segment lost 6 bases and the J segment 0 bases; nucleotides outside the gene matches: 5. In germline, CDR1 is KGHSH, CDR2 LQKENI. This CDR3 contains 15 residues.

The CDR3: CASSLAQGAAAFF. DNA for the CDR3: TGTGCCAGCAGCTTAGCGCAGGGGGCTGCGGCTTTCTTT. The chain links TRBV11-1 to TRBJ1-1, with TRBD1 matching over 8 bases. V was clipped by 0 bases and J by 11 bases; unmatched bases: 5. Germline values: CDR1 SGHAT, CDR2 FQDESV (reference sequence). The CDR3 totals 13 residues.

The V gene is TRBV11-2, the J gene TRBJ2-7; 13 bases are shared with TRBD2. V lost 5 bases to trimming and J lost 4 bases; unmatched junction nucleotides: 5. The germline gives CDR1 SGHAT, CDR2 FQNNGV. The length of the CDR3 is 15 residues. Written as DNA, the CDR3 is TGTGCCAGCAGCCCCGGGACTAGCGGGATGTACGAGCAGTACGTC. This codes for CASSPGTSGMYEQYV.

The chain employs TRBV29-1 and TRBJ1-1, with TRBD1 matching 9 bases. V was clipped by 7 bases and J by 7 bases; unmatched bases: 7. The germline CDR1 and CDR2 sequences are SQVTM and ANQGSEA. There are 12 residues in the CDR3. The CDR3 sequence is CSARPGQGEAFF. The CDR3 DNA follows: TGCAGCGCACGGCCGGGACAGGGTGAAGCTTTCTTT.

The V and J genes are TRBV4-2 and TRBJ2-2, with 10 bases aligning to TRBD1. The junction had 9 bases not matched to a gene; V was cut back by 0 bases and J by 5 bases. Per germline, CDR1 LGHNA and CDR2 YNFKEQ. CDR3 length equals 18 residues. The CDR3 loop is CASSQEIGDRGLTGELFF. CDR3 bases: TGTGCCAGCAGCCAAGAGATCGGGGACAGGGGCCTAACCGGGGAGCTGTTTTTT.

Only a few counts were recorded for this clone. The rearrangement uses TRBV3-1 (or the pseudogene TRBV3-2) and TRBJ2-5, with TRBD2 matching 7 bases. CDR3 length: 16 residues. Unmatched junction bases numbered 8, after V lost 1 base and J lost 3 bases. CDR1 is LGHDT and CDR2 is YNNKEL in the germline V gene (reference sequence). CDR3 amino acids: CASSQGTMAGEETQYF. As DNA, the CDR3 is TGTGCCAGCAGCCAAGGAACGATGGCGGGAGAAGAGACCCAGTACTTC.

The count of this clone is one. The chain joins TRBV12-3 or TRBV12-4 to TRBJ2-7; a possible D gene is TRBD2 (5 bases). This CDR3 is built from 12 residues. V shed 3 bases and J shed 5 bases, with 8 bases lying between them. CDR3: CASSFGINEQYV. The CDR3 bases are TGTGCCAGCAGTTTCGGGATCAACGAGCAGTACGTC.

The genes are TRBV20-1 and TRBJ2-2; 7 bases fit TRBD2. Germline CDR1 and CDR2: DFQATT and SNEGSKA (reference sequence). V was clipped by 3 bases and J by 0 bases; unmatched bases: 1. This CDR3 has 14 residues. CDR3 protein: CSASSGSNTGELFF. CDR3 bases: TGCAGTGCTAGTAGCGGGTCGAACACCGGGGAGCTGTTTTTT.

The CDR3, as DNA: TGTGCCAGCAGCCAAGATCCGGGACAGGGGGTTTCACCCCTCCACTTT. Translated, it gives CASSQDPGQGVSPLHF. The V call is TRBV4-2, the J call TRBJ1-6; the match to TRBD1 covers 11 bases. This CDR3 is 16 amino acids long. Losses at the gene ends were 0 bases for V and 9 bases for J; bases not matched to a gene: 4. Per the germline V gene, CDR1 is LGHNA and CDR2 is YNFKEQ.

In DNA form, the CDR3 reads TGCAGCACATGCCCCGGGACTAGCAGCACAGATACGCAGTATTTT. This sequence encodes CSTCPGTSSTDTQYF. The V call is TRBV29-1, the J call TRBJ2-3; the match to TRBD2 covers 9 bases. Germline lookup yields CDR1 SQVTM and CDR2 ANQGSEA. V trimming: 8 bases; J trimming: 0 bases; junction bases outside the gene matches: 9. This CDR3 has 15 amino acids.

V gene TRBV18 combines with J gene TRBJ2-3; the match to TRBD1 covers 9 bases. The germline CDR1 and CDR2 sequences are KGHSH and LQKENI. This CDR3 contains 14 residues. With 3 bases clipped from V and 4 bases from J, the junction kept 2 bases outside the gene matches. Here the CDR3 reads CASSPGQGADTQYF. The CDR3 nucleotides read TGTGCCAGCTCACCGGGACAGGGCGCAGATACGCAGTATTTT.

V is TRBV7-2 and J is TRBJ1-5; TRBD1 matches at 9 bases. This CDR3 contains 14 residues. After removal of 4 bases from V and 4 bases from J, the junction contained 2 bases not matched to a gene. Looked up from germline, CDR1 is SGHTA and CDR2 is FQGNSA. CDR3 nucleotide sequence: TGTGCCAGCAGCTCAGGACAGGGGAATCAGCCCCAGCATTTT. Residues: CASSSGQGNQPQHF.

The CDR3 coding sequence is TGTGCCAGCAGCCAAGATAGAGTCCAGGGCTTAATGAACACTGAAGCTTTCTTT. Protein product: CASSQDRVQGLMNTEAFF. The chain links TRBV4-2 to TRBJ1-1; perhaps TRBD1 as D (5 bases). V lost 0 bases and J lost 0, with 17 bases in between. This CDR3 contains 18 residues. The germline CDR1 and CDR2 sequences are LGHNA and YNFKEQ.

The CDR3 is CASSQVLESVTAFF. CDR3 nucleotides: TGTGCCAGCAGCCAAGTGTTGGAGTCAGTGACAGCTTTCTTT. The chain joins TRBV3-1 (or the pseudogene TRBV3-2) to TRBJ1-1; D is unclear. The CDR3 sequence is 14 residues long. V was trimmed by 1 base and J by 10 bases, leaving 16 bases between them. From germline, CDR1 is LGHDT and CDR2 YNNKEL (reference sequence).

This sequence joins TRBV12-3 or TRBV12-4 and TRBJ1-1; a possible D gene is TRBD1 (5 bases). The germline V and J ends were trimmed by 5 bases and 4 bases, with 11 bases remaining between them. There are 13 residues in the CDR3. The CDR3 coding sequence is TGTGCCAGCAGTCTGGGGCCAGCCACTGAAGCTTTCTTT. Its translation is CASSLGPATEAFF.

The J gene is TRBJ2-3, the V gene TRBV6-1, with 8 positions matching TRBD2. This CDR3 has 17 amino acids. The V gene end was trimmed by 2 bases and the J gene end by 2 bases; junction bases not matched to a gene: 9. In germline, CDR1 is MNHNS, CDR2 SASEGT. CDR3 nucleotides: TGTGCCAGCAGTGAAACCCCGGGAGGGCCCGCCACAGATACGCAGTATTTT. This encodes CASSETPGGPATDTQYF.

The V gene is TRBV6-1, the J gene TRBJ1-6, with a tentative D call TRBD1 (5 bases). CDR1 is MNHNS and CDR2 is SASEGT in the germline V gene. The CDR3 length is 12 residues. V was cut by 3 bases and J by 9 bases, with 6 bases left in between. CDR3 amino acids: CASSDRASPLHF. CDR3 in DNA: TGTGCCAGCAGTGACAGGGCTTCACCCCTCCACTTT.

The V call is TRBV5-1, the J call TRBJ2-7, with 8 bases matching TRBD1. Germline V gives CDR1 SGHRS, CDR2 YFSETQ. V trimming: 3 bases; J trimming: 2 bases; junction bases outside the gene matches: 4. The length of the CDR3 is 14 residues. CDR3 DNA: TGCGCCAGCAGCTCCGGACAGGGCCCCTACGAGCAGTACTTC. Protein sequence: CASSSGQGPYEQYF.

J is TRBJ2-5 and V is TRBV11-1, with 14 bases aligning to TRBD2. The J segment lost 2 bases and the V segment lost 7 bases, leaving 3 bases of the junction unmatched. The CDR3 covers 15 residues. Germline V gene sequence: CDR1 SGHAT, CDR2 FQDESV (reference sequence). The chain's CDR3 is CASTTSGREQETQYF. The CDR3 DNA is TGTGCCAGCACGACTAGCGGGAGGGAGCAAGAGACCCAGTACTTC.

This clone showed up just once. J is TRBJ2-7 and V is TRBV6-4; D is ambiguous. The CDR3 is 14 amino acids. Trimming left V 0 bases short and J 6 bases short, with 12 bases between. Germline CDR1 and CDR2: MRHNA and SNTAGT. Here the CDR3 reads CASSDSALEVEQYV. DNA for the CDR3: TGTGCCAGCAGTGACTCCGCGCTAGAAGTCGAGCAGTACGTC.

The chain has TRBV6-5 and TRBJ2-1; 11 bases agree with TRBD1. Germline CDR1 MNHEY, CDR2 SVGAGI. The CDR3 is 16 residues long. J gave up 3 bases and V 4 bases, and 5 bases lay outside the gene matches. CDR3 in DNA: TGTGCCAGCAGTTCCCTAGGGACAGGGGGCTACAATGAGCAGTTCTTC. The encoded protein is CASSSLGTGGYNEQFF.

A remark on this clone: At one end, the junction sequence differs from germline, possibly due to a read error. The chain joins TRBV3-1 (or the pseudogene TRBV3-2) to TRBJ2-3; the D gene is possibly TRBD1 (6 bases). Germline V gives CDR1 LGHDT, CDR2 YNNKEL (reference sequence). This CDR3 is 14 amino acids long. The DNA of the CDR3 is TGTGCCAGCAGCCAAGGCTTAACAGGGACCAGCCCAGTTTTT. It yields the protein CASSQGLTGTSPVF.

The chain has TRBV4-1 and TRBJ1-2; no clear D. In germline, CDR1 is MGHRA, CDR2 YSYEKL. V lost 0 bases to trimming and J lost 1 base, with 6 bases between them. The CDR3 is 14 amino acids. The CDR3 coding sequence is TGCGCCAGCAGCCAAGAACAGCATAACTATGGCTACACCTTC. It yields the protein CASSQEQHNYGYTF.

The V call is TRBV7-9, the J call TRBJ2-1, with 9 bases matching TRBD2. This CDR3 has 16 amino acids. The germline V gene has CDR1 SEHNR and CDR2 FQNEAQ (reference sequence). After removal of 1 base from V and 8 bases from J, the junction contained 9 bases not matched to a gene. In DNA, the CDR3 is TGTGCCAGCAGCTTAGGACTAGCGGTGAGTGTCGATGAGCAGTTCTTC. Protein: CASSLGLAVSVDEQFF.

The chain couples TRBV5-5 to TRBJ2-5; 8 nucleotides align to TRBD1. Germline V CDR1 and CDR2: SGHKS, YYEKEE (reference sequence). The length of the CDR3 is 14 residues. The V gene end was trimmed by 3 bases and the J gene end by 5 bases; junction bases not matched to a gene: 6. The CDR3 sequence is CASSWGTGSETQYF. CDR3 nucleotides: TGTGCCAGCAGCTGGGGGACAGGCAGCGAGACCCAGTACTTC.

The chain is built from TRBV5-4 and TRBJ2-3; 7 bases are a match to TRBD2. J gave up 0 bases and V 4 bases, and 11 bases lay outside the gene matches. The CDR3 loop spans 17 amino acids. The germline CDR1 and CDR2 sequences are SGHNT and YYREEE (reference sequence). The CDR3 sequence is CASSGARGSPSTDTQYF. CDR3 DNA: TGTGCCAGCAGCGGGGCGCGGGGGAGTCCTAGCACAGATACGCAGTATTTT.

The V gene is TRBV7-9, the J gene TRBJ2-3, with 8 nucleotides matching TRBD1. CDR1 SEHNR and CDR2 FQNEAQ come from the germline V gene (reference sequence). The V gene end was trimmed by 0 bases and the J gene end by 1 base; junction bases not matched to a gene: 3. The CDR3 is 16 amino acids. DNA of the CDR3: TGTGCCAGCAGCTTAGCGCCGGGACAGGGCACAGATACGCAGTATTTT. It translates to CASSLAPGQGTDTQYF. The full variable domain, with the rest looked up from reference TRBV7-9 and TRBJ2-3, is DTGVSQNPRHKITKRGQNVTFRCDPISEHNRLYWYRQTLGQGPEFLTYFQNEAQLEKSRLLSDRFSAERPKGSFSTLEIQRTEQGDSAMYLCASSLAPGQGTDTQYFGPGTRLTVL.